The source of this TCR beta chain is a study of human T cells and chemical hapten exposure. For the study at large: Small pooled library volume differences mainly caused per-sample TCR yield variation. Study results and caveats: With alopecia, donors may have immune responses unlike healthy people's.

The time point: pre-sensitization, week 0. This sample's treatment: therapeutic diphenylcyclopropenone sensitization with weekly scalp DPC. Regarding this clonotype: Its antigen is unknown.

TCRdb analysed the RACE reads with MiXCR anew, one entry per CDR3 protein. Among tens of thousands of distinct CDR3 sequences listed, roughly 10% were seen once. Germline lookup yields CDR1 SGHDN and CDR2 FVKESK. V shed 8 bases and J shed 4 bases, with 17 bases lying between them. The length of the CDR3 is 14 residues. The rearrangement joins TRBV14 to TRBJ1-1; D gene unclear. The specimen was whole blood, collected in connection with sensitization to the hapten diphenylcyclopropenone (DPC). This TCR came from a man between 40 and 49 years old with alopecia areata. Some clones in this sample may be carry-over from other donors' samples. The CDR3 region is CASQATSPSTEAFF. The CDR3 nucleotides read TGTGCCAGCCAGGCGACTTCCCCGAGCACTGAAGCTTTCTTT. The whole variable domain, filled in from reference TRBV14 and TRBJ1-1, reads EAGVTQFPSHSVIEKGQTVTLRCDPISGHDNLYWYRRVMGKEIKFLLHFVKESKQDESGMPNNRFLAERTGGTYSTLKVQPAELEDSGVYFCASQATSPSTEAFFGQGTRLTVV.